This T cell receptor (beta chain) derives from a study of blood T cell repertoires in COVID-19. Study overall: T cells, B-cell-depleted T cells, or PBMCs provided the cDNA or gDNA that served as material.

Source study methods: Nucleated cell number was recorded as an estimate derived from reference gene primer amplification. The data were produced by immunoSEQ multiplex PCR, yet TCRdb's version contains in-frame clones alone and is incomplete. V and J calls and clone size are copied from that table; D and trimming were computed from the DNA. The repertoire holds approximately 140,000 clones, with 65% to 90% as singletons. CDR1 and CDR2 from the germline V gene are MNHEY and SVGAGI. The V end lost 7 bases, the J end lost 3 bases, and 13 bases lay between the germline ends. The CDR3 extends over 13 amino acids.

This receptor was obtained from a man between 65 and 80 years old with acute or convalescent COVID-19. The chain couples TRBV6-5 to TRBJ2-7, with D perhaps matching TRBD2 (6 bases). Sequenced sample: peripheral blood. Here the CDR3 reads CASTYGGSYEQYF. The DNA of the CDR3 is TGTGCCAGCACCTATGGAGGGAGCTACGAGCAGTACTTC.